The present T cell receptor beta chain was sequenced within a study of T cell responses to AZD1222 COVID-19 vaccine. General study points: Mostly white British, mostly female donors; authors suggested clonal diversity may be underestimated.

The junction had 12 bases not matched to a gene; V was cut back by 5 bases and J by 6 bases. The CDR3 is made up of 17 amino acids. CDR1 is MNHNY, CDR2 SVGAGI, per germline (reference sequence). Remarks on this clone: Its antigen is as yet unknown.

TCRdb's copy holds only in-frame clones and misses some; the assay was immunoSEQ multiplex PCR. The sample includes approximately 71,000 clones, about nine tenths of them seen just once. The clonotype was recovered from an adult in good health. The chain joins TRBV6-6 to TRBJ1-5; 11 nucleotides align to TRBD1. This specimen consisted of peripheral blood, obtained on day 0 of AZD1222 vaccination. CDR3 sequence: CASSPRTGGVWGQPQHF. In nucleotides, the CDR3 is TGTGCCAGCAGTCCAAGGACAGGGGGCGTGTGGGGTCAGCCCCAGCATTTT.